What follows are 27 T cell receptor beta chains derived from one specimen sequenced in a study of blood T cell repertoires in COVID-19. TCRdb's copy holds only in-frame clones and misses some; the assay was immunoSEQ multiplex PCR. Found here are more than 300,000 clones, 80% to 90% of them singletons; the top ten hold about 10%. Sequencing was carried out using peripheral blood. The source of these receptors is a woman aged 25 to 39 with COVID-19, enrolled during active disease.

This chain uses TRBV19 with TRBJ2-1, with D tentatively TRBD2 (6 bases). There are 14 residues in the CDR3. Germline CDR1 reads LNHDA; CDR2 reads SQIVND (reference sequence). Trimming shortened V by 5 bases and J by 10 bases, and 18 bases separated the two germline ends. CDR3 nucleotide sequence: TGTGCCAGTAGTTCCGGGACTGGACCTCAGGAGCAGTTCTTC. This sequence encodes CASSSGTGPQEQFF.

In this sample, this clone turned up a few times. This sequence joins TRBV19 and TRBJ2-2, with a tentative D call TRBD1 (6 bases). The V gene's germline CDR1 is LNHDA and CDR2 SQIVND (reference sequence). The CDR3 contains 16 residues. V lost 7 bases and J 3 bases, leaving 18 bases between the germline ends. The CDR3 is CASTQGLGYYTGELFF. The CDR3 nucleotides are TGTGCCAGTACCCAGGGGCTGGGTTACTACACCGGGGAGCTGTTTTTT. Filled out from reference TRBV19 and TRBJ2-2, the complete variable domain reads DGGITQSPKYLFRKEGQNVTLSCEQNLNHDAMYWYRQDPGQGLRLIYYSQIVNDFQKGDIAEGYSVSREKKESFPLTVTSAQKNPTAFYLCASTQGLGYYTGELFFGEGSRLTVL.

This chain joins TRBV7-2 and TRBJ2-7; 9 nucleotides agree with TRBD2. V was pared by 4 bases and J by 4 bases, with 11 bases of the junction left unmatched. The CDR3 runs to 16 residues. Germline CDR1 is SGHTA and CDR2 is FQGNSA. CDR3 region: CASSYSSAGGTYEQYF. CDR3 nucleotide sequence: TGTGCCAGCAGCTATTCCTCAGCGGGAGGCACATACGAGCAGTACTTC.

The rearrangement joins TRBV28 to TRBJ2-3; D may be TRBD2 (6 bases). Germline V CDR1 and CDR2: MDHEN, SYDVKM. The CDR3 is 17 amino acids. Deletions cut 0 bases from V and 2 bases from J, with 15 bases between. The CDR3 DNA reads TGTGCCAGCAGTTTATGGTCCAGGGAGGATGACACAGATACGCAGTATTTT. This sequence encodes CASSLWSREDDTDTQYF.

This clone was seen only once. The chain couples TRBV11-2 to TRBJ2-7; possible D gene TRBD1, 5 bases. The V gene lost 5 bases and the J gene lost 5 bases, with 22 bases spanning the gap. Looked up from germline, CDR1 is SGHAT and CDR2 is FQNNGV. The CDR3 contains 16 residues. The CDR3 nucleotides are TGTGCCAGCAGCCCAAGGCTCCAGGGCCCACGGAACGAGCAGTACTTC. Translated, it gives CASSPRLQGPRNEQYF. Combining the CDR3 with reference TRBV11-2 and TRBJ2-7 gives the whole variable domain EAGVAQSPRYKIIEKRQSVAFWCNPISGHATLYWYQQILGQGPKLLIQFQNNGVVDDSQLPKDRFSAERLKGVDSTLKIQPAKLEDSAVYLCASSPRLQGPRNEQYFGPGTRLTVT.

V gene TRBV28 combines with J gene TRBJ2-7, with 9 positions matching TRBD1. V lost 6 bases to trimming and J lost 4 bases; unmatched junction nucleotides: 10. The CDR3 is 15 residues long. Germline values: CDR1 MDHEN, CDR2 SYDVKM. This chain's CDR3 is CASSRTRGQGYEQYF. The CDR3 DNA sequence: TGTGCCAGCAGCCGGACTAGGGGACAGGGATACGAGCAGTACTTC.

This clone was seen only once. The chain uses TRBV7-9 and TRBJ2-7; tentative D call: TRBD2 (6 bases). The V gene's germline CDR1 is SEHNR and CDR2 FQNEAQ (reference sequence). The CDR3 loop spans 12 amino acids. Trimming took off 3 bases at V and 7 bases at J, with 10 bases between the two ends. The CDR3 loop is CASSLAGKEQYF. DNA of the CDR3: TGTGCCAGCAGCTTGGCGGGGAAGGAGCAGTACTTC.

This chain links TRBV5-4 with TRBJ1-1; the D is unclear. Trimming left V 0 bases short and J 1 base short, with 4 bases between. The germline V gene encodes CDR1 SGHNT and CDR2 YYREEE (reference sequence). The CDR3 has 13 amino acids. For the CDR3, the DNA is TGTGCCAGCAGCTTGGAACAGAACACTGAAGCTTTCTTT. It is translated as CASSLEQNTEAFF.

The gene calls are TRBV4-1 and TRBJ1-2; D call uncertain. Trimming stripped 0 bases from V and 7 bases from J, with 15 bases between. Germline V lookup: CDR1 MGHRA, CDR2 YSYEKL. CDR3 length: 15 amino acids. CDR3 nucleotides: TGCGCCAGCAGCCAAGATCAGAGCGGGATTCTTGGCTACACCTTC. Translating gives CASSQDQSGILGYTF.

The chain employs TRBV27 and TRBJ1-5, with 8 positions matching TRBD1. In germline, CDR1 is MNHEY, CDR2 SMNVEV (reference sequence). This CDR3 region has 14 residues. Germline trimming cut 9 bases from V and 2 bases from J; bases unmatched to any gene: 6. CDR3 residues: CASLQDRGNQPQHF. For the CDR3, the DNA is TGTGCCAGTCTACAGGACAGGGGCAATCAGCCCCAGCATTTT.

The rearrangement joins TRBV14 to TRBJ2-7; 10 bases agree with TRBD1. J was trimmed by 7 bases and V by 0 bases; bases with no gene match: 9. CDR3 length: 16 amino acids. Per germline, CDR1 SGHDN and CDR2 FVKESK. The CDR3 DNA follows: TGTGCCAGCAGCCAAGAAGGGACAGGGGATTTGTTTGAGCAGTACTTC. It codes for CASSQEGTGDLFEQYF.

V gene TRBV4-1 combines with J gene TRBJ2-1; D is perhaps TRBD2 (6 bases). The CDR3 loop spans 13 amino acids. Germline CDR1 MGHRA, CDR2 YSYEKL. The V gene lost 0 bases and the J gene lost 9 bases, with 9 bases spanning the gap. DNA for the CDR3: TGCGCCAGCAGCCAAGAACGGGACTTTGAGCAGTTCTTC. The encoded protein is CASSQERDFEQFF.

This chain links TRBV7-8 with TRBJ2-7; 11 bases are shared with TRBD2. V was pared by 3 bases and J by 7 bases, with 5 bases of the junction left unmatched. The germline V gene encodes CDR1 SGHVS and CDR2 FQNEAQ. The CDR3 loop spans 14 amino acids. The DNA for the CDR3 is TGTGCCAGCAGCTTGACTAGCGGGATGGGGGAGCAGTACTTC. Its translation: CASSLTSGMGEQYF.

Concerning this clone itself: Other DNA sequences in the same sample also yield this CDR3. The chain joins TRBV27 to TRBJ2-7; D may be TRBD2 (6 bases). Per the germline V gene, CDR1 is MNHEY and CDR2 is SMNVEV (reference sequence). V was cut by 3 bases and J by 0 bases, with 9 bases left in between. The CDR3 is 14 amino acids. CDR3 sequence reads: CASSFRGSSYEQYF. The CDR3 DNA reads TGTGCCAGCAGTTTTCGGGGGAGCTCCTACGAGCAGTACTTC.

This clone turned up a few times. J is TRBJ1-5 and V is TRBV28, with TRBD1 matching 9 bases. V was pared by 6 bases and J by 4 bases, with 4 bases of the junction left unmatched. Germline CDR1 and CDR2: MDHEN and SYDVKM. This CDR3 contains 14 residues. CDR3 amino acids: CASSQTGGNQPQHF. The DNA for the CDR3 is TGTGCCAGCAGCCAGACAGGGGGGAATCAGCCCCAGCATTTT. The full variable domain, in which reference TRBV28 and TRBJ1-5 provide the parts outside the CDR3, is DVKVTQSSRYLVKRTGEKVFLECVQDMDHENMFWYRQDPGLGLRLIYFSYDVKMKEKGDIPEGYSVSREKKERFSLILESASTNQTSMYLCASSQTGGNQPQHFGDGTRLSIL.

This rearrangement joins TRBV6-6 to TRBJ2-2; TRBD1 might be the D (6 bases). Per germline, CDR1 MNHNY and CDR2 SVGAGI (reference sequence). The CDR3 has 15 residues. Trimming took 8 bases from V and 6 from J, leaving 19 bases between them. The CDR3 loop reads CASGFSDRPPGELFF. CDR3 bases: TGTGCCAGCGGTTTTTCGGACAGACCGCCCGGGGAGCTGTTTTTT.

The rearrangement uses TRBV28 and TRBJ2-5, with 7 bases fitting TRBD1. CDR1 and CDR2 (germline): MDHEN, SYDVKM. The trim removed 8 bases at V and 2 bases at J, leaving 8 bases unmatched. The CDR3 extends over 14 amino acids. The CDR3 loop is CASGRDSEQETQYF. CDR3 DNA sequence: TGTGCCAGCGGCCGGGACAGTGAACAAGAGACCCAGTACTTC.

This clone is a singleton in its sample. V gene TRBV9 combines with J gene TRBJ1-6, with TRBD1 matching 7 bases. The ends lost 0 bases at V and 6 bases at J; junction bases unmatched: 9. CDR3 size: 17 residues. Germline V lookup: CDR1 SGDLS, CDR2 YYNGEE. The CDR3 sequence: CASSVALPGTANSPLHF. CDR3 coding DNA: TGTGCCAGCAGCGTAGCCCTCCCCGGGACAGCTAATTCACCCCTCCACTTT. Variable domain in full (rest from reference TRBV9 and TRBJ1-6): DSGVTQTPKHLITATGQRVTLRCSPRSGDLSVYWYQQSLDQGLQFLIQYYNGEERAKGNILERFSAQQFPDLHSELNLSSLELGDSALYFCASSVALPGTANSPLHFGNGTRLTVT.

This chain connects TRBV5-4 to TRBJ2-1; TRBD2 agrees at 10 bases. Germline trimming cut 4 bases from V and 2 bases from J; bases unmatched to any gene: 6. This CDR3 spans 16 amino acids. The germline V gene encodes CDR1 SGHNT and CDR2 YYREEE (reference sequence). CDR3 region: CASSRKTSGTYNEQFF. The CDR3 nucleotides read TGTGCCAGCAGCCGAAAAACTAGCGGGACCTACAATGAGCAGTTCTTC.

The chain combines TRBV4-1 with TRBJ2-1; a weak D match, TRBD2 (6 bases). The CDR3 length is 16 residues. Trimming cost V 7 bases and J 2 bases, with 18 bases left between them. Germline V CDR1 and CDR2: MGHRA, YSYEKL. The CDR3 reads CASTPLPRGTYNEQFF. The CDR3 nucleotides are TGCGCCAGCACCCCCTTGCCGCGGGGTACCTACAATGAGCAGTTCTTC.

The chain couples TRBV30 to TRBJ2-3; D might be TRBD2 (6 bases). V was clipped by 3 bases and J by 5 bases, with 15 bases between them. Germline values: CDR1 GTSNPN, CDR2 SVGIG (reference sequence). This CDR3 comprises 14 residues. This CDR3 is CAWSRGSGGDTQYF. The CDR3 bases are TGTGCCTGGAGCCGAGGGTCCGGGGGAGATACGCAGTATTTT.

The J gene is TRBJ1-5, the V gene TRBV5-6; D gene uncertain. V was cut by 0 bases and J by 4 bases, with 11 bases left in between. CDR1 is SGHDT, CDR2 YYEEEE, per germline. The CDR3 is made up of 15 amino acids. CDR3 protein: CASSLGDYPNQPQHF. CDR3 DNA: TGTGCCAGCAGCTTGGGAGACTACCCAAATCAGCCCCAGCATTTT. Full variable domain (outside the CDR3, taken from reference TRBV5-6 and TRBJ1-5): DAGVTQSPTHLIKTRGQQVTLRCSPKSGHDTVSWYQQALGQGPQFIFQYYEEEERQRGNFPDRFSGHQFPNYSSELNVNALLLGDSALYLCASSLGDYPNQPQHFGDGTRLSIL.

The gene calls are TRBV12-2 and TRBJ2-3; TRBD2 reflects the table's D call only, with no check against the DNA. TRBV12-2 is recorded as a pseudogene. CDR3 length: 13 amino acids. CDR3 sequence (DNA): TGTGCAAGTCGCTTAGGCGTCCCAGATACGCAGTATTTT. It encodes CASRLGVPDTQYF.

The V call is TRBV28, the J call TRBJ2-7; 7 bases agree with TRBD2. The V gene end was trimmed by 6 bases and the J gene end by 2 bases; junction bases not matched to a gene: 13. The CDR3 has 16 residues. In germline, CDR1 is MDHEN, CDR2 SYDVKM. DNA of the CDR3: TGTGCCAGCAGCTCTTTAAAGATAGCGGGCGCCTACGAGCAGTACTTC. Protein sequence: CASSSLKIAGAYEQYF.

J is TRBJ1-1 and V is TRBV27; D perhaps matches TRBD1 (6 bases). The CDR3 has 15 residues. CDR1 and CDR2 (germline): MNHEY, SMNVEV (reference sequence). Deletions cut 0 bases from V and 4 bases from J, with 12 bases between. CDR3 loop: CASSLSMGAGTEAFF. In DNA, the CDR3 is TGTGCCAGCAGTTTATCGATGGGGGCGGGCACTGAAGCTTTCTTT.

The rearrangement uses TRBV28 and TRBJ2-3; D remains ambiguous. CDR3 size: 12 residues. V shed 6 bases and J shed 4 bases, with 8 bases lying between them. From germline, CDR1 is MDHEN and CDR2 SYDVKM. The DNA of the CDR3 is TGTGCCAGCAGGGCCAATGCAGATACGCAGTATTTT. This codes for CASRANADTQYF.

The V call is TRBV10-3, the J call TRBJ2-3; 13 bases fit TRBD2. V lost 11 bases, J lost 3 bases, and 11 bases stayed unmatched. Per germline, CDR1 ENHRY and CDR2 SYGVKD. The CDR3 consists of 16 residues. CDR3 in amino acids: CAARLGLAGVTDTQYF. The DNA for the CDR3 is TGTGCCGCTCGCCTAGGACTAGCGGGAGTTACAGATACGCAGTATTTT.